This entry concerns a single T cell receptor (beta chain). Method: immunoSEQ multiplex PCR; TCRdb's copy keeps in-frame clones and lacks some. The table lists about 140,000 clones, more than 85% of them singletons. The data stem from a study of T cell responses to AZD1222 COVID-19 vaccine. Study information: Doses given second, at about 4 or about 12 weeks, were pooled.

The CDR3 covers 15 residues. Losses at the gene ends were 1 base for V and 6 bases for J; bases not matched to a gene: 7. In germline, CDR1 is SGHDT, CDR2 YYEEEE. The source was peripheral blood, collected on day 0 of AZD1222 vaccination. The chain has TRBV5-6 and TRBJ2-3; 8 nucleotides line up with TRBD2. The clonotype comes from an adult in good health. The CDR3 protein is CASSLNREGGDTQYF. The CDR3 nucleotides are TGTGCCAGCAGCTTGAACCGGGAGGGTGGGGATACGCAGTATTTT. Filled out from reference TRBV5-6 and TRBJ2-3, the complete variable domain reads DAGVTQSPTHLIKTRGQQVTLRCSPKSGHDTVSWYQQALGQGPQFIFQYYEEEERQRGNFPDRFSGHQFPNYSSELNVNALLLGDSALYLCASSLNREGGDTQYFGPGTRLTVL.